This T cell receptor (beta chain) was documented in a study of early T cells in non-severe SARS-CoV-2 infection. In TCRdb, the 5' RACE reads were re-called with MiXCR into one record per CDR3 protein. The repertoire holds about 48,000 distinct CDR3 sequences, with about 13% as singletons. The CDR3 runs to 15 residues. CDR1 is SNHLY and CDR2 is FYNNEI in the germline V gene. V lost 4 bases and J 3 bases, leaving 16 bases between the germline ends. This clonotype has ten or more counts. Its specificity is not known. The study's findings and limits: VDJdb matches were skewed toward anti-spike CD8 T cell responses.

The TCR sequence derives from an adult who was a healthcare worker with PCR-confirmed SARS-CoV-2 infection or an uninfected control (not recorded which). The chain is built from TRBV2 and TRBJ2-7; tentatively, D is TRBD1 (6 bases). Sequenced sample: whole blood. The DNA of the CDR3 is TGTGCCAGCAGTGGACGGACAGTCTTAAACTACGAGCAGTACTTC. This sequence encodes CASSGRTVLNYEQYF.